This T cell receptor (beta chain) was obtained from a study of T cell responses to AZD1222 COVID-19 vaccine. The study's findings and limits: Dominant at 160-218 and 743-854, vaccine-associated CD4 TCRs also spanned spike.

Between the trimmed V and J ends, which lost 6 bases and 3 bases, there was a span of 6 bases. The CDR3 runs to 11 residues. The protocol was immunoSEQ multiplex PCR, while the TCRdb copy is restricted to in-frame clones and leaves out a portion. Of more than 150,000 clones in the sample, 90% to 95% are singletons; the top ten hold approximately 1.5%. As to this clone: The antigen remains unidentified.

The sample here was peripheral blood, taken 28 days after the second AZD1222 dose. The receptor was isolated from an adult who received the AZD1222 COVID-19 vaccine. This chain connects TRBV12-3 or TRBV12-4 to TRBJ2-7; D ambiguous. CDR3 in amino acids: CASSLFYEQYF. The CDR3 DNA reads as TGTGCCAGCAGCCTTTTCTACGAGCAGTACTTC.